One and the same sample provided the 17 T cell receptor beta chains below, sequenced in a study of T cells in tumors after PD-1 blockade. Generated by immunoSEQ multiplex PCR, the TCRdb table keeps only in-frame clones and is missing some. The sample records a few thousand clones, roughly 75% being singletons. The source was tumor tissue, collected before anti-PD-1 treatment. The receptor source for this set is a human donor with basal cell carcinoma.

J is TRBJ1-2 and V is TRBV5-1; D is undetermined. V shed 0 bases and J shed 5 bases, with 8 bases lying between them. In germline, CDR1 is SGHRS, CDR2 YFSETQ. CDR3 size: 13 residues. CDR3 bases: TGCGCCAGCAGCTTGGAAGCAAGTTATGGCTACACCTTC. It is translated as CASSLEASYGYTF.

V usage is TRBV28 and J usage is TRBJ2-5, with a tentative D call TRBD1 (6 bases). This CDR3 is built from 15 residues. V lost 4 bases, J lost 5 bases, and 17 bases lay in between. CDR1 and CDR2 from the germline V gene are MDHEN and SYDVKM. CDR3 in amino acids: CASSSLGQGIETQYF. As DNA, the CDR3 is TGTGCCAGCAGTTCCTTGGGGCAGGGGATTGAGACCCAGTACTTC.

The V and J genes are TRBV2 and TRBJ1-1; 8 bases match TRBD1. From germline, CDR1 is SNHLY and CDR2 FYNNEI. Trimming at V came to 6 bases and at J to 4 bases, leaving 22 bases not matched to a gene. This CDR3 comprises 19 residues. DNA for the CDR3: TGTGCCAGCAGGGGAGAGAAGACAGGGGAAGTATCGTGGGGCACTGAAGCTTTCTTT. This codes for CASRGEKTGEVSWGTEAFF.

J is TRBJ2-7 and V is TRBV7-2; D possibly corresponds to TRBD1 (6 bases). CDR3 length: 14 residues. The V end was cut by 5 bases, the J end by 6 bases, with 17 bases between. CDR1 and CDR2 (germline): SGHTA, FQGNSA. CDR3 bases: TGTGCCAGCAGCCCCAGGTTAAGGGGGTCCGAGCAGTACTTC. Translation gives CASSPRLRGSEQYF.

The gene calls are TRBV2 and TRBJ1-1; D possibly corresponds to TRBD1 (5 bases). Trimming removed 5 bases from V and 1 base from J, with 11 bases in between. From germline, CDR1 is SNHLY and CDR2 FYNNEI. The CDR3 covers 14 residues. For the CDR3, the DNA is TGTGCCAGCAGTATTAGACAGAAGAACACTGAAGCTTTCTTT. Residues: CASSIRQKNTEAFF. Complete variable domain (other parts from reference TRBV2 and TRBJ1-1): EPEVTQTPSHQVTQMGQEVILRCVPISNHLYFYWYRQILGQKVEFLVSFYNNEISEKSEIFDDQFSVERPDGSNFTLKIRSTKLEDSAMYFCASSIRQKNTEAFFGQGTRLTVV.

In regard to this clone: Distinct nucleotide sequences in the sample also encode this CDR3. V gene TRBV19 combines with J gene TRBJ1-2, with TRBD1 as a possible D gene (6 bases). This CDR3 is 14 amino acids long. With 3 bases removed from V and 6 bases from J, the gap between germline ends came to 14 bases. Per germline, CDR1 LNHDA and CDR2 SQIVND (reference sequence). The CDR3 region is CASSMKGQGHGYTF. The CDR3 bases are TGTGCCAGTAGTATGAAGGGACAAGGGCATGGCTACACCTTC.

This clone came up a few times. The V call is TRBV19, the J call TRBJ2-7, with D perhaps given as TRBD1 or TRBD2 (5 bases each). Between the trimmed V and J ends, which lost 8 bases and 5 bases, there was a span of 10 bases. The CDR3 length is 11 residues. Germline V gives CDR1 LNHDA, CDR2 SQIVND (reference sequence). The CDR3 nucleotides read TGTGCCAGTGCAGGGAGCCACGAGCAGTACTTC. Its protein is CASAGSHEQYF.

V gene TRBV5-6 combines with J gene TRBJ2-1; TRBD1 aligns across 9 bases. This CDR3 is 16 amino acids long. The ends lost 0 bases at V and 3 bases at J; junction bases unmatched: 4. Germline V gene sequence: CDR1 SGHDT, CDR2 YYEEEE. The CDR3 DNA is TGTGCCAGCAGCTTGGACAGGGGGCCTAACTACAATGAGCAGTTCTTC. Protein product: CASSLDRGPNYNEQFF.

The chain joins TRBV30 to TRBJ2-2; the D is unclear. This CDR3 region has 14 residues. The V and J ends lost 1 base and 6 bases respectively, with 12 bases between them. Germline lookup yields CDR1 GTSNPN and CDR2 SVGIG (reference sequence). The CDR3 bases are TGTGCCTGGAGTGCCTGGGATGGGGCCGGGGAGCTGTTTTTT. Its protein product is CAWSAWDGAGELFF.

V usage is TRBV7-3 and J usage is TRBJ2-1; tentatively, D is TRBD2 (6 bases). CDR1 and CDR2 (germline): SGHTA, FQGTGA. V shed 5 bases and J shed 6 bases, with 17 bases lying between them. This CDR3 contains 15 residues. The CDR3 DNA sequence: TGTGCCAGCAGCCCGACCGGGACTCGCGCCAATGAGCAGTTCTTC. This codes for CASSPTGTRANEQFF.

CDR3 bases: TGTGCCAGCAGCGTAGGCCCAGGGAGGGAGGAAAAACTGTTTTTT. Translating it yields CASSVGPGREEKLFF. The rearrangement links TRBV9 to TRBJ1-4; perhaps TRBD1 as D (5 bases). Germline lookup yields CDR1 SGDLS and CDR2 YYNGEE. The CDR3 totals 15 residues. Trimming stripped 0 bases from V and 8 bases from J, with 14 bases between.

This chain uses TRBV28 with TRBJ1-1, with 10 bases matching TRBD1. The CDR3 totals 14 residues. CDR1 MDHEN and CDR2 SYDVKM come from the germline V gene. Trimming took 6 bases from V and 5 from J; bases not matched to a gene: 6. The CDR3 sequence: CASSRQGARTEAFF. The CDR3 bases are TGTGCCAGCAGCAGACAGGGGGCTCGGACTGAAGCTTTCTTT.

V usage is TRBV21-1 and J usage is TRBJ1-6; the table gives TRBD1 as D, unverified against the DNA. TRBV21-1 is a known pseudogene. The CDR3 spans 15 residues. CDR3: CASSKTGTVDSPLHF. DNA of the CDR3: TGTGCCAGCAGCAAGACAGGGACTGTTGATTCACCCCTCCACTTT.

The chain employs TRBV9 and TRBJ2-1; TRBD2 matches 7 bases. Trimming cost V 2 bases and J 4 bases; bases outside gene matches: 0. Per germline, CDR1 SGDLS and CDR2 YYNGEE. The CDR3 runs to 13 residues. The CDR3 DNA is TGTGCCAGCAGCGTGCGGGGGTACAATGAGCAGTTCTTC. This codes for CASSVRGYNEQFF.

J is TRBJ2-1 and V is TRBV5-5, with 8 nucleotides matching TRBD2. V shed 6 bases and J 6 bases; nucleotides not matched to a gene: 14. Germline V gene sequence: CDR1 SGHKS, CDR2 YYEKEE (reference sequence). CDR3 length: 16 amino acids. The CDR3 loop reads CASNLQGLALTNEQFF. The CDR3 nucleotides read TGTGCCAGCAACCTTCAAGGACTAGCCCTCACCAATGAGCAGTTCTTC. Filled out from reference TRBV5-5 and TRBJ2-1, the complete variable domain reads DAGVTQSPTHLIKTRGQQVTLRCSPISGHKSVSWYQQVLGQGPQFIFQYYEKEERGRGNFPDRFSARQFPNYSSELNVNALLLGDSALYLCASNLQGLALTNEQFFGPGTRLTVL.

This clone was counted once. J is TRBJ1-1 and V is TRBV20-1; D gene unclear. CDR1 DFQATT and CDR2 SNEGSKA come from the germline V gene (reference sequence). The CDR3 consists of 14 residues. V lost 3 bases to trimming and J lost 1 base, with 12 bases between them. CDR3: CSASADLSNTEAFF. The DNA for the CDR3 is TGCAGTGCTAGTGCAGACCTCTCGAACACTGAAGCTTTCTTT.

This chain joins TRBV5-1 and TRBJ2-7; D is ambiguous. Trimming took off 6 bases at V and 0 bases at J, with 13 bases between the two ends. The germline V gene encodes CDR1 SGHRS and CDR2 YFSETQ. The CDR3 sequence is 14 residues long. CDR3 DNA: TGCGCCAGCAATCCGGACGGCAACTCCTACGAGCAGTACTTC. Protein sequence: CASNPDGNSYEQYF. Drawing the rest from reference TRBV5-1 and TRBJ2-7, the complete variable domain is KAGVTQTPRYLIKTRGQQVTLSCSPISGHRSVSWYQQTPGQGLQFLFEYFSETQRNKGNFPGRFSGRQFSNSRSEMNVSTLELGDSALYLCASNPDGNSYEQYFGPGTRLTVT.